The 14 T cell receptor beta chains reported below all come from one sample, sequenced in a study of human T cells and chemical hapten exposure. One entry per CDR3 protein, called by TCRdb with MiXCR from the RACE reads. The profile covers tens of thousands of distinct CDR3 sequences, with roughly 10% appearing a single time and about 4.2% taken by the ten largest. Time point specified: patch test 1, 2 weeks after DPC sensitization. Treatment described: therapeutic diphenylcyclopropenone sensitization with weekly scalp DPC. Specimen: whole blood, collected in connection with sensitization to the hapten diphenylcyclopropenone (DPC). Every receptor here comes from a woman in her forties or fifties with alopecia areata. Some clones in this sample may be carry-over from other donors' samples.

The chain employs TRBV6-2 or TRBV6-3 and TRBJ2-3; 9 nucleotides match TRBD1. The V gene's germline CDR1 is MNHEY and CDR2 SVGEGT. The CDR3 totals 16 residues. V was clipped by 6 bases and J by 4 bases; unmatched bases: 11. The DNA of the CDR3 is TGTGCCAGCAGCCTCACCCCGGGACAGGGCTCAGATACGCAGTATTTT. Amino acids: CASSLTPGQGSDTQYF.

This clonotype has only a few counts. This chain links TRBV15 with TRBJ2-7; D gene ambiguous. V lost 0 bases, J lost 0 bases, and 12 bases lay in between. The CDR3 runs 16 residues. Germline assignment: CDR1 LNHNV and CDR2 YYDKDF (reference sequence). CDR3 residues: CATSRDWTASSYEQYF. CDR3 sequence (DNA): TGTGCCACCAGCAGAGATTGGACGGCGAGCTCCTACGAGCAGTACTTC.

This chain connects TRBV7-9 to TRBJ2-2; a possible D gene is TRBD1 (5 bases). The germline V gene has CDR1 SEHNR and CDR2 FQNEAQ (reference sequence). The CDR3 runs 16 residues. Trimming cost V 5 bases and J 0 bases, with 13 bases left between them. The CDR3 sequence is CASSVTGRTNTGELFF. Here the CDR3 DNA reads TGTGCCAGCAGCGTTACAGGAAGAACGAACACCGGGGAGCTGTTTTTT.

This clonotype was observed at least ten times. This chain joins TRBV28 and TRBJ2-5; 12 bases line up with TRBD2. The J segment lost 5 bases and the V segment lost 1 base, leaving 5 bases of the junction unmatched. CDR1 and CDR2 (germline): MDHEN, SYDVKM. The CDR3 spans 16 residues. The chain's CDR3 is CASSLSPSGRAETQYF. The CDR3 DNA reads as TGTGCCAGCAGTTTATCGCCTAGCGGGAGGGCTGAGACCCAGTACTTC.

A few counts support this clonotype. The genes are TRBV7-2 and TRBJ1-1; 10 bases agree with TRBD1. CDR3 length equals 15 residues. The V segment lost 5 bases and the J segment 3 bases; nucleotides outside the gene matches: 6. Germline CDR1 reads SGHTA; CDR2 reads FQGNSA. CDR3: CASSPRTGGHTEAFF. CDR3 DNA: TGTGCCAGCAGCCCGAGGACAGGGGGTCACACTGAAGCTTTCTTT. Complete variable domain (other parts from reference TRBV7-2 and TRBJ1-1): GAGVSQSPSNKVTEKGKDVELRCDPISGHTALYWYRQSLGQGLEFLIYFQGNSAPDKSGLPSDRFSAERTGGSVSTLTIQRTQQEDSAVYLCASSPRTGGHTEAFFGQGTRLTVV.

This clonotype has more than one count but fewer than ten. The chain is built from TRBV13 and TRBJ2-7; D gene uncertain. Germline V lookup: CDR1 PRHDT, CDR2 FYEKMQ (reference sequence). V gave up 5 bases and J gave up 5 bases, with 10 bases separating them. This CDR3 has 12 residues. The CDR3 is CASSPAHHEQYF. The CDR3 coding sequence is TGTGCCAGCAGCCCGGCCCACCACGAGCAGTACTTC.

This clonotype has at least ten counts. V gene TRBV9 combines with J gene TRBJ2-2; 11 bases align to TRBD2. Trimming cost V 2 bases and J 4 bases; bases outside gene matches: 4. CDR1 is SGDLS and CDR2 is YYNGEE in the germline V gene. This CDR3 is built from 16 residues. This chain's CDR3 is CASSVSLAGATGELFF. The CDR3, as DNA: TGTGCCAGCAGCGTCTCACTAGCGGGGGCCACCGGGGAGCTGTTTTTT. Combining the CDR3 with reference TRBV9 and TRBJ2-2 gives the whole variable domain DSGVTQTPKHLITATGQRVTLRCSPRSGDLSVYWYQQSLDQGLQFLIQYYNGEERAKGNILERFSAQQFPDLHSELNLSSLELGDSALYFCASSVSLAGATGELFFGEGSRLTVL.

The rearrangement joins TRBV28 to TRBJ2-7, with 10 positions matching TRBD2. Per the germline V gene, CDR1 is MDHEN and CDR2 is SYDVKM. V was pared by 4 bases and J by 4 bases, with 13 bases of the junction left unmatched. The length of the CDR3 is 17 residues. DNA of the CDR3: TGTGCCAGCAGTTCGCCCCTCAGCAGCGGGAGGGCATACGAGCAGTACTTC. Amino acids: CASSSPLSSGRAYEQYF.

This clonotype was seen at least ten times. This chain joins TRBV7-2 and TRBJ1-5; D is ambiguous. The V end lost 0 bases, the J end lost 3 bases, and 9 bases lay between the germline ends. The CDR3 contains 15 residues. Germline V gene data show CDR1 as SGHTA and CDR2 as FQGNSA. The CDR3 coding sequence is TGTGCCAGCAGCTTAGCACAGTCATTCAATCAGCCCCAGCATTTT. Translating it yields CASSLAQSFNQPQHF.

Ten or more counts support this clonotype. The rearrangement joins TRBV29-1 to TRBJ1-1, with TRBD1 as a possible D gene (5 bases). Germline V gene lookup returns CDR1 SQVTM and CDR2 ANQGSEA. V was cut by 7 bases and J by 5 bases, with 14 bases left in between. This CDR3 has 12 residues. The CDR3 reads CSAEGVRTEAFF. CDR3 bases: TGCAGCGCAGAAGGGGTGCGGACTGAAGCTTTCTTT.

This chain joins TRBV21-1 and TRBJ1-5; the tabulated D call, TRBD1, remains unverified against the DNA. TRBV21-1 is classified as a pseudogene. The CDR3 length is 15 residues. CDR3 region: CASSKGGMCNQPQHF. The CDR3 DNA follows: TGTGCCAGCAGCAAAGGGGGCATGTGCAATCAGCCCCAGCATTTT.

The CDR3 loop is CASSQIYEQYF. In DNA, the CDR3 is TGTGCCAGCAGCCAAATCTACGAGCAGTACTTC. The chain employs TRBV3-1 and TRBJ2-7; no firm D call. CDR1 is LGHDT and CDR2 is YNNKEL in the germline V gene (reference sequence). The CDR3 runs to 11 residues. V gave up 2 bases and J gave up 3 bases, with 2 bases separating them.

This clonotype was found a few times. The chain is built from TRBV9 and TRBJ1-3; 11 bases line up with TRBD1. This CDR3 spans 16 amino acids. J gave up 2 bases and V 4 bases, and 5 bases lay outside the gene matches. CDR1 and CDR2 (germline): SGDLS, YYNGEE. The CDR3 DNA reads TGTGCCAGCAGCCAAGCGGGACAGGGGGCTGGAAACACCATATATTTT. Translation: CASSQAGQGAGNTIYF.

This chain links TRBV3-1 with TRBJ2-1; TRBD1 might be the D (6 bases). V was shortened by 3 bases and J by 0 bases, with 12 bases between the two germline ends. CDR3 size: 16 residues. Looked up from germline, CDR1 is LGHDT and CDR2 is YNNKEL (reference sequence). The CDR3 sequence: CASSQAGAVSYNEQFF. In DNA, the CDR3 is TGTGCCAGCAGCCAGGCAGGGGCGGTCTCCTACAATGAGCAGTTCTTC.